Below are 2 T cell receptor beta chains sequenced from a single sample in a study of cytomegalovirus exposure and HLA in healthy donors. Researchers ran the PCR with 60 Vbeta and 13 Jbeta primers. Repertoires were generated with immunoSEQ multiplex PCR, while TCRdb's copy carries only in-frame clones and drops some. This sample has more than 85,000 clones; around 80% occur once, and the top ten carry just under 4%. The sequenced sample consisted of PBMCs. These receptors came from a woman in her forties or fifties in good health and CMV-seropositive.

The rearrangement joins TRBV27 to TRBJ2-3; D remains unclear. The CDR3 extends over 15 amino acids. Germline CDR1 reads MNHEY; CDR2 reads SMNVEV (reference sequence). V lost 2 bases and J 2 bases, leaving 11 bases between the germline ends. CDR3 in amino acids: CASSLKAITTDTQYF. The CDR3 DNA follows: TGTGCCAGCAGTTTAAAAGCTATAACCACAGATACGCAGTATTTT.

The rearrangement links TRBV29-1 to TRBJ2-1, with TRBD1 matching over 7 bases. Germline trimming cut 4 bases from V and 7 bases from J; bases unmatched to any gene: 7. In germline, CDR1 is SQVTM, CDR2 ANQGSEA. The CDR3 spans 13 residues. CDR3 sequence: CSVVKGARNEQFF. In nucleotides, the CDR3 is TGCAGCGTTGTAAAGGGGGCGAGGAATGAGCAGTTCTTC.